This T cell receptor (beta chain) was recovered during a study of T cells after yellow fever vaccination. The overall study: In the case of low-cell-number fractions, SMART-Seq v4 Ultra Low Input was used for preparation.

They built TCR cDNA with 5'RACE template switching, a step that put in a universal primer site and UMIs. MiXCR, applied by TCRdb to the 5' RACE reads, yields one record per CDR3 protein. Among around 310,000 distinct CDR3 sequences listed, 4% were seen once. Study observations and caveats: Within FACS-sorted repertoires, abundant clonotypes contaminating from the bulk population could be present. The booster saw the reappearance of most primary-vaccination clones (roughly 95% CD4, about 85% CD8).

CDR1 and CDR2 (germline): SGHTA, FQGNSA. This CDR3 has 15 amino acids. The V end lost 6 bases, the J end lost 3 bases, and 17 bases lay between the germline ends. This clonotype was observed at least ten times. The antigen is undetermined. The sequencing here drew on PBMCs, taken 5 days after the yellow fever booster vaccination. The chain combines TRBV7-2 with TRBJ2-5, with D possibly matching TRBD1 (5 bases). This sequence originates from a man between 18 and 29 years old who received the YFV17D yellow fever vaccine. CDR3 in amino acids: CASSPRAGFEETQYF. Here the CDR3 DNA reads TGTGCCAGCAGTCCACGGGCAGGGTTCGAAGAGACCCAGTACTTC.